The clone carrying this T cell receptor (beta chain) appeared a single time. TCRdb keeps only in-frame clones here, not all; method: immunoSEQ multiplex PCR. Here the sample spans about 63,000 clones, approximately 93% being singletons. The CDR3 contains 16 residues. The V gene's germline CDR1 is LGHNA and CDR2 YSLEER. The germline V and J ends were trimmed by 1 base and 4 bases, with 16 bases remaining between them. This specimen comes from a study of T cell changes during pregnancy in multiple sclerosis. The TCR sequence derives from a female donor with multiple sclerosis, enrolled in a pregnancy study. The chain is built from TRBV4-3 and TRBJ1-2; a possible D gene is TRBD1 (6 bases). The specimen was CD8+ T cells from peripheral blood mononuclear cells, collected in the second trimester of pregnancy. The CDR3 spells CASSQAVQGSGYGYTF. CDR3 nucleotide sequence: TGCGCCAGCAGCCAAGCCGTACAGGGATCAGGCTATGGCTACACCTTC.